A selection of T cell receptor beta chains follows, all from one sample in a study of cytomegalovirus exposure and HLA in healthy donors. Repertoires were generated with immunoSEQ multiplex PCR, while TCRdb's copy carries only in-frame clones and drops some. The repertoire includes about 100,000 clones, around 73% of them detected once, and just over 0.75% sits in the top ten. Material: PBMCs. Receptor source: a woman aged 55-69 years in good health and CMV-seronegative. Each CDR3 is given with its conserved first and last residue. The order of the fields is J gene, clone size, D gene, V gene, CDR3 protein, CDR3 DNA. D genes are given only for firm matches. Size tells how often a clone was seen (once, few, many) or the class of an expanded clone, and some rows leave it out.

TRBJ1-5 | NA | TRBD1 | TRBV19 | CASSMTGNQPQHF | TGTGCCAGTAGTATGACAGGGAATCAGCCCCAGCATTTT
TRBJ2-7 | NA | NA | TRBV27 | CASSLKRGPYEQYF | TGTGCCAGCAGTTTAAAAAGGGGCCCCTACGAGCAGTACTTC
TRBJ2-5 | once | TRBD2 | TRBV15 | CATSRDWGGGETQYF | TGTGCCACCAGCAGAGATTGGGGGGGAGGAGAGACCCAGTACTTC
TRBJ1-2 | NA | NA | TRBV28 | CASSGLDRRGYTF | TGTGCCAGCAGCGGACTTGACAGGCGGGGCTACACCTTC
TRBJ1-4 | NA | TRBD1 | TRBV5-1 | CASSPRGGQSNEKLFF | TGCGCCAGCAGCCCCCGGGGGGGACAGTCCAATGAAAAACTGTTTTTT
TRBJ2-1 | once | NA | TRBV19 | CASSIGAAEKEQFF | TGTGCCAGTAGTATAGGTGCAGCGGAGAAGGAGCAGTTCTTC
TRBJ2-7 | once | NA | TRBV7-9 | CASSLGSDEQYF | TGTGCCAGCAGCTTAGGTTCCGACGAGCAGTACTTC
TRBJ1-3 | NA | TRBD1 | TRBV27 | CASSSGGFGGNTIYF | TGTGCCAGCAGTTCAGGGGGGTTTGGTGGAAACACCATATATTTT
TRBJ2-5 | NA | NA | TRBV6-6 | CASSYTWPGFQETQYF | TGTGCCAGCAGTTACACATGGCCGGGGTTCCAAGAGACCCAGTACTTC
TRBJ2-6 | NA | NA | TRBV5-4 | CASTSQGGMPGANVLTF | TGTGCCAGCACATCTCAGGGGGGAATGCCTGGGGCCAACGTCCTGACTTTC
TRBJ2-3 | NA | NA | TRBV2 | CASSDRTDTQYF | TGTGCCAGCAGTGATAGAACAGATACGCAGTATTTT
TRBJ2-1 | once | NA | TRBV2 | CASSKTGEAYNEQFF | TGTGCCAGCAGTAAGACAGGTGAGGCCTACAATGAGCAGTTCTTC
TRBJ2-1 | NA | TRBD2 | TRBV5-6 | CASRSSGRAIEQFF | TGTGCCAGCCGCTCTAGCGGGAGGGCGATTGAGCAGTTCTTC
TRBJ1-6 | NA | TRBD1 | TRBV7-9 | CASSLPTGNSPLHF | TGTGCCAGCAGCTTACCGACAGGGAATTCACCCCTCCACTTT
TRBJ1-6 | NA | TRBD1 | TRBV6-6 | CASSHLQGRSNSPLHF | TGTGCCAGCAGCCATCTACAGGGGAGAAGTAATTCACCCCTCCACTTT
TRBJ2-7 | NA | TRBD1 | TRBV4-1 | CASSSGQGAAYEQYF | TGCGCCAGCAGCTCCGGACAGGGGGCGGCCTACGAGCAGTACTTC
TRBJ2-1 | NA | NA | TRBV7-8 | CASSWVLAGASYNEQFF | TGTGCCAGCAGCTGGGTCCTGGCGGGGGCTTCCTACAATGAGCAGTTCTTC
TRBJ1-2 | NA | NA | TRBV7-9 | CASSFDWVSEVVGYTF | TGTGCCAGCAGCTTCGACTGGGTGTCAGAGGTTGTGGGCTACACCTTC
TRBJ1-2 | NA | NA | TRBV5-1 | CASSPLQGGHGYTF | TGCGCCAGCAGCCCACTGCAGGGAGGCCATGGCTACACCTTC
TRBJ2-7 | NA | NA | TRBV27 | CASSFSTTARKEYF | TGTGCCAGCAGTTTTTCAACGACAGCAAGGAAGGAGTACTTC
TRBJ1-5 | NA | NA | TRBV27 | CASFHLLRNSNQPQHF | TGTGCCAGCTTCCACCTGTTGCGAAATAGCAATCAGCCCCAGCATTTT
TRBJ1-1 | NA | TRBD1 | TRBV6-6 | CASSTGGRDTEAFF | TGTGCCAGTTCCACAGGGGGCCGCGACACTGAAGCTTTCTTT
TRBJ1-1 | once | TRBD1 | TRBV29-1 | CSVIQGAGTEAFF | TGCAGCGTCATACAGGGGGCCGGGACTGAAGCTTTCTTT
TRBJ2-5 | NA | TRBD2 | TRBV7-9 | CASSSASSGQETQYF | TGTGCCAGCAGCTCCGCCTCTAGCGGACAAGAGACCCAGTACTTC